This record concerns one T cell receptor (beta chain) sequence. The antigen is undetermined. One junction end does not reproduce the germline sequence, and a read error may be involved. The data were taken from a study of identical twins. A universal primer site was created by template switching, with the cDNA bearing unique molecular identifiers. TCRdb reprocessed the 5' RACE reads via MiXCR and lists one record per CDR3 protein. The table lists about 530,000 distinct CDR3 sequences, 12% to 15% of them singletons, with roughly 0.44% in the top ten. The donors were all healthy and Caucasian. Study-wide findings and caveats: In cord blood, abundant beta clonotypes had fewer insertions; memory showed no trend. Zero-insertion analyses were open to partial confounding by invariant MAIT and iNKT cells.

The CDR3 length is 11 residues. CDR1 and CDR2 (germline): SQVTM, ANQGSEA. These data were also reused for a study on yellow fever vaccine responses in identical twins.

This TCR was sampled from a woman in her late teens or twenties in good health. Sequencing was carried out using CD4+ T cells sorted from blood. The J gene is TRBJ2-5, the V gene TRBV29-1; TRBD1 aligns across 7 bases. The CDR3 region has the DNA TGCAGCGCCGATGCGCCGGGACAGCCATCCTTC. Translating gives CSADAPGQPSF.